The T cell receptor (beta chain) described here comes from a study of CD8+ T cells in alopecia areata. cDNA prepared by RNA extraction and subsequent reverse transcription served as the template for sequencing. Profiled with immunoSEQ multiplex PCR; TCRdb holds only in-frame clones, not every one. This table has some 210,000 clones, just over 65% appearing once. Treatment denoted: oral pan-JAK inhibitor, 5-10 mg twice daily. This clone was observed a handful of times. The receptor comes from a human donor with alopecia areata. The sequences come from CD4+ T cells sorted from blood, collected around week 42, from a patient treated with tofacitinib.

For the CDR3, the DNA is TGTGCCAGCAGCTTGGGTCGAAGCACAGATACGCAGTATTTT. Protein: CASSLGRSTDTQYF. The rearrangement links TRBV5-6 to TRBJ2-3; D remains unclear. The V gene lost 0 bases and the J gene lost 0 bases, with 5 bases spanning the gap. Germline CDR1 is SGHDT and CDR2 is YYEEEE. The CDR3 length is 14 residues.